These T cell receptor beta chains were read from a single sample in a study of OX40 agonist ivuxolimab in advanced cancers. The protocol was immunoSEQ multiplex PCR, while the TCRdb copy is restricted to in-frame clones and leaves out a portion. Here the sample spans 95,000 to 110,000 clones, approximately 90% being singletons. Sequencing was performed on CD4+ or CD8+ T cells sorted from blood, taken in a trial of the OX40 agonist ivuxolimab. These TCRs come from an adult with an advanced solid tumor such as melanoma, head and neck, liver or kidney cancer. CDR3s include the opening cysteine and the closing phenylalanine or tryptophan. D genes are given only for firm matches. Some rows have no size entry. The others give once, few or many, or a class for an expanded clone.

-,TRBJ1-2,-,TRBV28,CASSPRTGNYGYTF,TGTGCCAGCAGTCCCCGAACAGGGAACTATGGCTACACCTTC
few,TRBJ2-4,TRBD2,TRBV5-1,CASSLSGGAKNIQYF,TGCGCCAGCAGCTTGAGCGGGGGAGCCAAAAACATTCAGTACTTC
-,TRBJ2-4,TRBD2,TRBV5-1,CASSAGLAGEDIQYF,TGCGCCAGCAGCGCTGGACTAGCGGGAGAAGACATTCAGTACTTC
-,TRBJ1-1,TRBD1,TRBV28,CASSLWTGNSNTEAFF,TGTGCCAGCAGTCTCTGGACAGGGAACAGTAACACTGAAGCTTTCTTT
-,TRBJ2-7,TRBD1,TRBV30,CALQGMGYEQYF,TGTGCCTTACAGGGGATGGGATACGAGCAGTACTTC
-,TRBJ2-7,TRBD2,TRBV9,CASSVGLGRLYEQYF,TGTGCCAGCAGCGTCGGACTAGGTCGGCTGTACGAGCAGTACTTC
-,TRBJ1-3,-,TRBV7-3,CASSSNRDSGNTIYF,TGTGCCAGCAGCTCCAACCGGGACTCTGGAAACACCATATATTTT
-,TRBJ2-7,-,TRBV28,CASSGHGGLLNSYGQYF,TGTGCCAGCAGCGGGCACGGGGGACTGTTGAATTCTTACGGGCAGTACTTC
-,TRBJ2-1,-,TRBV30,CAWSFQGPNEQFF,TGTGCCTGGAGTTTCCAGGGCCCCAATGAGCAGTTCTTC
-,TRBJ2-1,TRBD2,TRBV25-1,CASSGELARDNEQFF,TGTGCCAGCAGTGGGGAACTAGCGCGAGACAATGAGCAGTTCTTC
-,TRBJ1-1,-,TRBV5-6,CASSLPGLVNTEAFF,TGTGCCAGCAGCTTGCCGGGACTTGTGAACACTGAAGCTTTCTTT
-,TRBJ2-7,TRBD1,TRBV19,CASTGQGLGEQYF,TGTGCCAGTACCGGACAGGGGTTAGGCGAGCAGTACTTC
-,TRBJ1-5,-,TRBV18,CASSPSTRNGNQPQHF,TGTGCCAGCTCACCTTCCACGCGAAATGGCAATCAGCCCCAGCATTTT
-,TRBJ1-5,-,TRBV19,CASSPRGPYSNQPQHF,TGTGCCAGTAGTCCTCGGGGGCCTTATAGCAATCAGCCCCAGCATTTT
-,TRBJ1-5,-,TRBV6-5,CASSSGSQPQHF,TGTGCCAGCAGTTCAGGGTCTCAGCCCCAGCATTTT
-,TRBJ2-7,TRBD1,TRBV5-1,CASSSGQGSAYEQYF,TGCGCCAGCAGCTCGGGACAGGGGTCGGCCTACGAGCAGTACTTT
-,TRBJ2-7,TRBD1,TRBV19,CASSGTGGWSYEQYF,TGTGCCAGTAGTGGGACAGGGGGCTGGTCCTACGAGCAGTACTTC
-,TRBJ1-1,-,TRBV18,CASSPTDKYTEAFF,TGTGCCAGCTCACCAACGGACAAGTACACTGAAGCTTTCTTT
-,TRBJ2-1,TRBD1,TRBV9,CASSPRTGYNEQFF,TGTGCCAGCAGCCCCAGGACAGGGTATAATGAGCAGTTCTTC
-,TRBJ2-7,TRBD1,TRBV5-1,CASSLWTGVSYEQYF,TGCGCCAGCAGCTTATGGACAGGGGTCTCCTACGAGCAGTACTTC
few,TRBJ2-1,-,TRBV4-1,CASSHGGNEQFF,TGCGCCAGCAGCCACGGCGGGAATGAGCAGTTCTTC
-,TRBJ1-2,-,TRBV7-2,CASSFSGANYGYTF,TGTGCCAGCAGCTTCTCAGGGGCTAACTATGGCTACACCTTC